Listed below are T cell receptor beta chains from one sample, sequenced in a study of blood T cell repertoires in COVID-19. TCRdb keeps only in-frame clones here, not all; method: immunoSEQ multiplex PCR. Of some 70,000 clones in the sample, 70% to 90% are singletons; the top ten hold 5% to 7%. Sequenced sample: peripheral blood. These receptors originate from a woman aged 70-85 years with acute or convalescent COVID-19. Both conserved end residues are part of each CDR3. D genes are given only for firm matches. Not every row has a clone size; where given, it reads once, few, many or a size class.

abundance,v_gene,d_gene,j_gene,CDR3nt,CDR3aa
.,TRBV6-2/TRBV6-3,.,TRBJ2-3,TGTGCCAGCAGTTCAAGCACAGATACGCAGTATTTT,CASSSSTDTQYF
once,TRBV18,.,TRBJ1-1,TGTGCCAGCTCACTGTCCCAGGGGCCCGAGAACACTGAAGCTTTCTTT,CASSLSQGPENTEAFF
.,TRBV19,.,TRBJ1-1,TGTGCCAGTAGTATGTCGGGAACGGTGAACACTGAAGCTTTCTTT,CASSMSGTVNTEAFF
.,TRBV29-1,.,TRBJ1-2,TGCAGCGTTGGAGCAGGGTATGGCTACACCTTC,CSVGAGYGYTF
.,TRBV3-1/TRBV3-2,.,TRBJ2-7,TGTGCCAGCAGCCTTGGACAGATGTCCTACGAGCAGTACTTC,CASSLGQMSYEQYF
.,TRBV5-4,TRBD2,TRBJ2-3,TGTGCCAGCGGTGTGACTAGCGGGGGCCGCCGAGTCACAGATACGCAGTATTTT,CASGVTSGGRRVTDTQYF
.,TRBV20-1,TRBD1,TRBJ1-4,TGCAGTGCTAGTGACAGGGCTAGGGAAAAACTGTTTTTT,CSASDRAREKLFF
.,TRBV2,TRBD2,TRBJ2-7,TGTGCCAGCAGTGCTCTACGGGGGGGGTCCTACGAGCAGTACTTC,CASSALRGGSYEQYF
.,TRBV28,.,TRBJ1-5,TGTGCCAGCAGCTATAGCAATCAGCCCCAGCATTTT,CASSYSNQPQHF
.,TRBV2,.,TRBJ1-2,TGTGCCAGCAGTGATTTGGAGGGGATGTGGGGCTACACCTTC,CASSDLEGMWGYTF
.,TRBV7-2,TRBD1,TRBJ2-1,TGTGCCAGCAGCTCCCCCTGGACAGGCCAATTCTACAATGAGCAGTTCTTC,CASSSPWTGQFYNEQFF
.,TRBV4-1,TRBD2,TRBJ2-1,TGCGCCAGCAGCCCGTCTAGCGGGAGATCACATGAGCAGTTCTTC,CASSPSSGRSHEQFF
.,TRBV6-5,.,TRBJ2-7,TGTGCCAGCAGTTCCCAGATTTCCTACGAGCAGTACTTC,CASSSQISYEQYF
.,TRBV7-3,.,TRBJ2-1,TGTGCCAGCAGCTTATCCGCGGGGCCCTTCAATGAGCAGTTCTTC,CASSLSAGPFNEQFF
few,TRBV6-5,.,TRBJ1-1,TGTGCCAGCTACAGGGAACTTAACACTGAAGCTTTCTTT,CASYRELNTEAFF
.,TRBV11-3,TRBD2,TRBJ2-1,TGTGCCAGCAGCGCCAATAGCGGGAGTAACGATGAGCAGTTCTTC,CASSANSGSNDEQFF
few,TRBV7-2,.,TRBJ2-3,TGTGCCAGCAGCCCCCGAATACTAGCAGATACGCAGTATTTT,CASSPRILADTQYF
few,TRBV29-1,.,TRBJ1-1,TGCAGCGTTGAACACAGTTTGGGCCTCACTGAAGCTTTCTTT,CSVEHSLGLTEAFF
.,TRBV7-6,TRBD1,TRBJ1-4,TGTGCCAGCAGCTTAGGACAGGGGACTAATGAAAAACTGTTTTTT,CASSLGQGTNEKLFF
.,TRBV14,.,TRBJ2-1,TGTGCCAGCAGCCAAGAATGGAGCGTGCCATACAATGAGCAGTTCTTC,CASSQEWSVPYNEQFF
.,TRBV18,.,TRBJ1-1,TGTGCCAGCTCACTGGGACTTAACACTGAAGCTTTCTTT,CASSLGLNTEAFF
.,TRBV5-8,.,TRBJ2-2,TGTGCCAGCAGCTTAAGGGGTCGCACCGGGGAGCTGTTTTTT,CASSLRGRTGELFF
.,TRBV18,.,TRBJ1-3,TGTGCCAGCTCCGGCAGCGACTCTGGAAACACCATATATTTT,CASSGSDSGNTIYF
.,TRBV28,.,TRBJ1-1,TGTGCCAGCAGTTTCCCTATGAACACTGAAGCTTTCTTT,CASSFPMNTEAFF
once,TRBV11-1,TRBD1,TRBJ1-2,TGTGCCAGCAGCACCCGACAGGGTGGTTCCACCTTC,CASSTRQGGSTF
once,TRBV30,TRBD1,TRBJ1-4,TGTGCCTGGAGTGGCAGGGGGGAAAAACTGTTTTTT,CAWSGRGEKLFF
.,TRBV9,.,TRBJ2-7,TGTGCCAGCAGCGTAGCCGACACCCCCTACGAGCAGTACTTC,CASSVADTPYEQYF
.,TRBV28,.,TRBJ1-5,TGTGCCAGCAGCCCCCGGAGGGGACTCAATCAGCCCCAGCATTTT,CASSPRRGLNQPQHF
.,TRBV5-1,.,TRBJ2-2,TGCGCCAGCAGCTTGGGGGGGCATCCCCCTCCGCTGTTTTTT,CASSLGGHPPPLFF
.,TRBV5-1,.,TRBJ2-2,TGCGCCAGCAGCTTGCCGGGCGGGGAGCTGTTTTTT,CASSLPGGELFF
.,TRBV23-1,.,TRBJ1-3,TGCGCCAGCAGTCAGTCTCAACAGGGCTCTGGAAACACCATATATTTT,CASSQSQQGSGNTIYF
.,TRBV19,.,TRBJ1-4,TGTGCCAGTAGTATAGGGGCCTCAACTAATGAAAAACTGTTTTTT,CASSIGASTNEKLFF
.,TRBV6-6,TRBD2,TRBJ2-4,TGTGCCAGCAGTTGGGGACTAGACGGGGACATTCAGTACTTC,CASSWGLDGDIQYF
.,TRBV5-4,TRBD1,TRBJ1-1,TGTGCCAGCAGCGCCCCACTACAGGGGGAACCCGATGCTTTCTTT,CASSAPLQGEPDAFF
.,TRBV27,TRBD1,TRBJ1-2,TGTGCCAGCAAAAGACAGGGGACTGGCTACACCTTC,CASKRQGTGYTF
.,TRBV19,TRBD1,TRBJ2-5,TGTGCCACTAAAAGAACGGGACAGGGGGTAGAGACCCAGTACTTC,CATKRTGQGVETQYF
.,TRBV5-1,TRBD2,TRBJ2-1,TGCGCCAGCAGCTTGGTAGCGGGAGTTCCCTACAATGAGCAGTTCTTC,CASSLVAGVPYNEQFF
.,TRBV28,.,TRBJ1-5,TGTGCCAGCAGTTCAGGGGTACAGCCCCAGCATTTT,CASSSGVQPQHF
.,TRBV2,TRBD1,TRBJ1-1,TGTGCCAGCAGTGAATTGGGACAGCGGAACACTGAAGCTTTCTTT,CASSELGQRNTEAFF
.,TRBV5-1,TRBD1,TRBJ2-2,TGCGCCAGCAGCTACCGGGACAGATTCAACGCGAACACCGGGGAGCTGTTTTTT,CASSYRDRFNANTGELFF
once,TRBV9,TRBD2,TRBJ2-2,TGTGCCAGCAATGGGGGGGATTGGAGGACCGGGGAGCTGTTTTTT,CASNGGDWRTGELFF
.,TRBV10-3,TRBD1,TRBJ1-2,TGTGCCACAGGGGGAGACTACTATGGCTACACCTTC,CATGGDYYGYTF
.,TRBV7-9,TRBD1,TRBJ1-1,TGTGCCAGCAGCCCATGGACAGGGCTAAATTACACTGAAGCTTTCTTT,CASSPWTGLNYTEAFF
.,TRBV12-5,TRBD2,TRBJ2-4,TGTGCTAGTGGTTTGGAAGCGGGGGGCGGGAGAAACATTCAGTACTTC,CASGLEAGGGRNIQYF
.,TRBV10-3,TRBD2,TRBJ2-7,TGTGCCATCAGTGAGTTCTTAGCGGGAGAGCAAGAGCAGTACTTC,CAISEFLAGEQEQYF
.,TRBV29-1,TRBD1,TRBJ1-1,TGCAGCGTTGAATCGGGGACAGGGTCGAACACTGAAGCTTTCTTT,CSVESGTGSNTEAFF
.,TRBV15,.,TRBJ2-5,TGTGCCACCAGCAGAGCGACGGGGATTCAAGAGACCCAGTACTTC,CATSRATGIQETQYF
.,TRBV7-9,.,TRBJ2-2,TGTGCCAGCAGCCCATCAACTAGTCCGAGGCACACCGGGGAGCTGTTTTTT,CASSPSTSPRHTGELFF
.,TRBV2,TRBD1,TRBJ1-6,TGTGCCAGCAGTGAAGTTAGGGGGCAGGGTTCACCCCTCCACTTT,CASSEVRGQGSPLHF
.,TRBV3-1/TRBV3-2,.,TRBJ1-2,TGTGCCAGCAGCCAGGGCCACCTCAGCCCCTATGGCTACACCTTC,CASSQGHLSPYGYTF
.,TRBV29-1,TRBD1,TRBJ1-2,TGCAGCGCTGAGGGGGCGAACTATGGCTACACCTTC,CSAEGANYGYTF
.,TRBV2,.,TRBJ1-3,TGTGCCATGAACCCCCAGCCAGGGGGAAACACCATATATTTT,CAMNPQPGGNTIYF
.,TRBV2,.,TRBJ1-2,TGTGCCAGCAGCCGATTACAGGGTATGGGCTACACCTTC,CASSRLQGMGYTF
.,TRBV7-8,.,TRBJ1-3,TGTGCCAGCAGCAGGGGTTTTAGAAACACCATATATTTT,CASSRGFRNTIYF
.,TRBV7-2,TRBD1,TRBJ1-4,TGTGCCAGCAGCTTATGGTCGAAGGGGGCAGGGGAAAAACTGTTTTTT,CASSLWSKGAGEKLFF